Following are 18 T cell receptor beta chains from one sample sequenced in a study of identical twins. TCRdb re-analysed the 5' RACE reads in MiXCR, keeping a single row per CDR3 protein. Of about 890,000 distinct CDR3 sequences in the sample, around an eighth are singletons; the top ten hold 1.5% to 2%. These same data were also listed under a study on yellow fever vaccine responses in identical twins.

Sequenced: PBMCs. Receptor source: a woman between 18 and 29 years old in good health.

This clonotype has only a few counts. This chain links TRBV20-1 with TRBJ2-7, with 8 bases that match TRBD2. Germline V CDR1 and CDR2: DFQATT, SNEGSKA (reference sequence). The CDR3 is 13 residues long. Trimming cost V 6 bases and J 6 bases; bases outside gene matches: 10. In DNA, the CDR3 is TGCAGTGCCCAGCGAGCGGGGGCAGGCGAGCAGTACGTC. Residues: CSAQRAGAGEQYV.

V is TRBV6-5 and J is TRBJ1-2; unclear D gene. CDR3 length: 15 amino acids. Trimming stripped 0 bases from V and 0 bases from J, with 8 bases between. CDR1 is MNHEY and CDR2 is SVGAGI in the germline V gene. CDR3 DNA sequence: TGTGCCAGCAGTTACTCGATGGGAGCTAACTATGGCTACACCTTC. Protein: CASSYSMGANYGYTF.

This clonotype has ten or more counts. The rearrangement links TRBV4-1 to TRBJ2-2; the D is unclear. There are 13 residues in the CDR3. Germline V gene data show CDR1 as MGHRA and CDR2 as YSYEKL. V lost 3 bases, J lost 4 bases, and 6 bases lay in between. CDR3 nucleotide sequence: TGCGCCAGCAGCCAGAAGGTCACCGGGGAGCTGTTTTTT. This gives the protein CASSQKVTGELFF.

This chain links TRBV3-1 with TRBJ2-7, with 10 bases lining up with TRBD2. Germline V gives CDR1 LGHDT, CDR2 YNNKEL (reference sequence). V trimming: 3 bases; J trimming: 2 bases; junction bases outside the gene matches: 4. CDR3 size: 15 residues. CDR3 in DNA: TGTGCCAGCAGCCACAGCGGGAGGGCCGCCTACGAGCAGTACTTC. Its translation: CASSHSGRAAYEQYF.

This clonotype was found a few times. This chain connects TRBV10-3 to TRBJ2-6; tentative D call: TRBD1 (5 bases). Trimming removed 10 bases from V and 2 bases from J, with 9 bases in between. The CDR3 runs 13 residues. Germline CDR1 reads ENHRY; CDR2 reads SYGVKD. CDR3 in amino acids: CASRDTGANVLTF. DNA for the CDR3: TGTGCCAGCAGGGATACTGGGGCCAACGTCCTGACTTTC.

This clonotype was seen more than once but under ten times. The rearrangement joins TRBV25-1 to TRBJ1-5, with 7 bases that match TRBD1. Germline CDR1 and CDR2: MGHDK and SYGVNS. This CDR3 has 15 amino acids. The V gene end was trimmed by 3 bases and the J gene end by 5 bases; junction bases not matched to a gene: 7. The CDR3 spells CASSDSGQIYQPQHF. CDR3 nucleotide sequence: TGTGCCAGCAGTGACTCGGGACAGATTTATCAGCCCCAGCATTTT.

This clonotype was seen only a few times. The chain links TRBV29-1 to TRBJ2-7, with D perhaps matching TRBD1 (6 bases). Germline values: CDR1 SQVTM, CDR2 ANQGSEA. The CDR3 has 11 amino acids. Trimming stripped 4 bases from V and 7 bases from J, with 11 bases between. This CDR3 reads CSVGGTREQYF. In DNA form, the CDR3 reads TGCAGCGTTGGGGGGACAAGAGAGCAGTACTTC.

This clonotype was counted only a few times. The rearrangement links TRBV28 to TRBJ1-6; unclear D gene. Germline loops: CDR1 MDHEN, CDR2 SYDVKM. CDR3 length: 16 amino acids. The V and J ends lost 4 bases and 3 bases respectively, with 13 bases between them. Written as DNA, the CDR3 is TGTGCCAGCAGTTCCCGATCCTATTTCTATAATTCACCCCTCCACTTT. This encodes CASSSRSYFYNSPLHF. Supplemented by reference TRBV28 and TRBJ1-6, the full variable domain reads DVKVTQSSRYLVKRTGEKVFLECVQDMDHENMFWYRQDPGLGLRLIYFSYDVKMKEKGDIPEGYSVSREKKERFSLILESASTNQTSMYLCASSSRSYFYNSPLHFGNGTRLTVT.

There are a few counts of this clonotype. The gene calls are TRBV20-1 and TRBJ1-6; D is ambiguous. The CDR3 consists of 16 residues. Per germline, CDR1 DFQATT and CDR2 SNEGSKA (reference sequence). Trimming left V 2 bases short and J 0 bases short, with 11 bases between. CDR3 in DNA: TGCAGTGCTAGATCGGGCGCAAGCTCCTATAATTCACCCCTCCACTTT. Its protein is CSARSGASSYNSPLHF.

A few counts support this clonotype. V is TRBV6-1 and J is TRBJ2-7; D remains ambiguous. The CDR3 spans 14 residues. CDR1 and CDR2 from the germline V gene are MNHNS and SASEGT. V lost 7 bases, J lost 1 base, and 14 bases lay in between. CDR3 in amino acids: CASKKDPSSYEQYF. The DNA of the CDR3 is TGTGCCAGCAAAAAGGATCCAAGTTCCTACGAGCAGTACTTC.

V gene TRBV4-2 combines with J gene TRBJ2-4; 14 bases are a match to TRBD2. With V trimmed by 1 base and J by 6 bases, 14 bases remained unmatched. CDR1 is LGHNA and CDR2 is YNFKEQ in the germline V gene. This CDR3 comprises 20 residues. This CDR3 is CASSQGPPGLAGVGLNIQYF. The CDR3 nucleotides are TGTGCCAGCAGCCAAGGGCCCCCGGGACTAGCGGGAGTGGGTTTAAACATTCAGTACTTC.

This clonotype was observed a few times. This chain links TRBV3-1 with TRBJ2-7; D perhaps matches TRBD2 (5 bases). Germline V gene data show CDR1 as LGHDT and CDR2 as YNNKEL (reference sequence). The CDR3 runs 15 residues. V was trimmed by 3 bases and J by 7 bases, leaving 19 bases between them. The CDR3 reads CASSQGIGLSREQYF. CDR3 nucleotide sequence: TGTGCCAGCAGCCAGGGTATAGGACTTTCACGAGAGCAGTACTTC.

Only a few counts were recorded for this clonotype. The chain has TRBV12-3 or TRBV12-4 and TRBJ2-3; D is perhaps TRBD2 (5 bases). CDR3 length: 17 amino acids. Trimming left V 5 bases short and J 5 bases short, with 23 bases between. The CDR3 nucleotides are TGTGCCAGCAGTCCCGGTAGACTATCGGGTGCGGGAGATACGCAGTATTTT. Encoded protein: CASSPGRLSGAGDTQYF.

This clonotype has a count of ten or more. The chain joins TRBV12-3 or TRBV12-4 to TRBJ2-2; D perhaps matches TRBD2 (5 bases). The CDR3 has 13 amino acids. Trimming stripped 8 bases from V and 9 bases from J, with 16 bases between. The CDR3 sequence: CASSPGVRRELFF. In nucleotides, the CDR3 is TGTGCCAGCTCGCCCGGGGTGAGGAGGGAGCTGTTTTTT.

For the CDR3, the DNA is TGTGCCAGCAGCCAAATAATACGAGCGGGCCCGGGACCATACGACAATGAGCAGTTCTTC. As protein: CASSQIIRAGPGPYDNEQFF. The V and J genes are TRBV3-1 and TRBJ2-1; tentatively, D is TRBD2 (6 bases). This CDR3 has 20 residues. From germline, CDR1 is LGHDT and CDR2 YNNKEL (reference sequence). V lost 2 bases and J 5 bases, leaving 28 bases between the germline ends.

This clonotype was detected many times. A read error may account for a junction end that differs from germline. The rearrangement links TRBV5-1 to TRBJ2-5; the D is unclear. CDR3 size: 13 residues. Germline V gene sequence: CDR1 SGHRS, CDR2 YFSETQ. The CDR3 here is CASSLLGQETQYF. Here the CDR3 DNA reads TGTGCCAGCAGCCTTCTAGGACAAGAGACCCAGTACTTC.

V gene TRBV28 combines with J gene TRBJ1-2, with 9 bases lining up with TRBD1. V lost 3 bases and J lost 7; bases outside the gene matches: 6. Germline lookup yields CDR1 MDHEN and CDR2 SYDVKM. The CDR3 is made up of 14 amino acids. CDR3 amino acids: CASSFPGTGSGYTF. The CDR3 DNA reads TGTGCCAGCAGTTTCCCCGGGACAGGGTCTGGCTACACCTTC.

This clonotype was counted ten times or more. The V and J genes are TRBV28 and TRBJ2-4; 7 bases line up with TRBD1. CDR1 and CDR2 (germline): MDHEN, SYDVKM. The trim removed 5 bases at V and 3 bases at J, leaving 7 bases unmatched. The CDR3 spans 15 residues. The DNA of the CDR3 is TGTGCCAGCAGTCGACAGGGATTCGACAAAAACATTCAGTACTTC. Its protein product is CASSRQGFDKNIQYF.